This T cell receptor (beta chain) was captured in a study of blood T cell repertoires in COVID-19. Study-level background: Samples representing acute and convalescent COVID-19 were sourced from the United States, Italy and Spain. Nucleic acid was either cDNA or gDNA, and it came from T cells, B-cell-depleted T cells, or PBMCs.

In the study's own analysis: Nucleated cell number was recorded as an estimate derived from reference gene primer amplification. Some clones are missing from TCRdb's copy, which holds only in-frame ones; the method was immunoSEQ multiplex PCR. V and J calls and clone size are as listed in that table; D and trimming were resolved from the DNA. The data hold about 210,000 clones, with approximately 89% observed a single time. The table lists this clone with a few counts. Sequencing was performed on peripheral blood. The clonotype originates from a middle-aged woman with acute or convalescent COVID-19.

Here the CDR3 reads CATSGQGTELYSNQPQHF. In DNA, the CDR3 is TGTGCCACCAGCGGCCAAGGGACAGAACTTTATAGCAATCAGCCCCAGCATTTT. This chain connects TRBV15 to TRBJ1-5, with 7 bases identical to TRBD1. Trimming at V came to 5 bases and at J to 0 bases, leaving 13 bases not matched to a gene. The CDR3 has 18 amino acids. Germline V CDR1 and CDR2: LNHNV, YYDKDF (reference sequence).